This T cell receptor beta chain emerged from a study of Tregs in tolerant kidney transplant recipients. Points from the study as a whole: Biological reproducibility was not directly addressed in this study. For some patients, primers changed over time, blocking nucleotide-level comparison.

Unstimulated Tregs (CD4+CD25+CD127-) and CD4+CD25- non-Tregs were sorted from PBMCs. Worth noting for this clone: Its antigen is unidentified.

Libraries were prepared by immunoSEQ multiplex PCR; TCRdb keeps only in-frame clonotypes and omits some of them. The sample shows 90,000 to 130,000 clones, almost 90% of them seen only once. The clonotype was recovered from a human donor who received a combined kidney and bone marrow transplant. The sample consisted of CD4+ T cells from blood, taken before the transplant.

In DNA form, the CDR3 reads TGTGCCAGCAGAGGGAGCGTTGCGAGCTACGAGCAGTACTTC. Amino acids: CASRGSVASYEQYF. The gene calls are TRBV2 and TRBJ2-7; tentative D call: TRBD2 (5 bases). From germline, CDR1 is SNHLY and CDR2 FYNNEI. CDR3 length: 14 amino acids. The ends were cut back, 6 bases at V and 3 bases at J, with 15 bases in the middle.